Below, 4 T cell receptor beta chains from the same sample are listed, as sequenced in a study of beta chain features in type 1 diabetes. Investigators reverse transcribed all isolated RNA, so they sequenced expressed TCRB transcripts. Sequenced by immunoSEQ multiplex PCR; TCRdb stores in-frame clones only, minus some. The repertoire holds under 150,000 clones, roughly 48% seen once, with approximately 0.4% in the top ten. Sequenced: Tregs from blood. These receptors came from a man in his late teens or twenties in good health.

This chain links TRBV18 with TRBJ1-5, with 11 bases identical to TRBD1. Unmatched junction bases numbered 3, after V lost 5 bases and J lost 6 bases. CDR1 is KGHSH and CDR2 is LQKENI in the germline V gene. The CDR3 covers 14 residues. The DNA of the CDR3 is TGTGCCAGCTCATGGGGACAGGGGGTTCAGCCCCAGCATTTT. This translates into CASSWGQGVQPQHF.

This clone was detected once. This chain links TRBV5-4 with TRBJ1-2, with 8 bases that match TRBD1. In germline, CDR1 is SGHNT, CDR2 YYREEE (reference sequence). This CDR3 has 16 amino acids. With 0 bases clipped from V and 8 bases from J, the junction kept 12 bases outside the gene matches. The CDR3 protein is CASSLGQGALSRGYTF. CDR3 DNA: TGTGCCAGCAGCTTGGGGCAGGGGGCGCTGTCGCGCGGCTACACCTTC.

The chain employs TRBV4-1 and TRBJ2-2, with 8 bases fitting TRBD1. Per germline, CDR1 MGHRA and CDR2 YSYEKL. This CDR3 comprises 16 residues. Trimming removed 1 base from V and 4 bases from J; junction bases left unmatched: 5. CDR3 sequence (DNA): TGCGCCAGCAGCCAAGGCCAGGGGGCGGGCACCGGGGAGCTGTTTTTT. It translates to CASSQGQGAGTGELFF.

The rearrangement uses TRBV5-6 and TRBJ2-3; 10 nucleotides line up with TRBD1. Trimming removed 0 bases from V and 9 bases from J; junction bases left unmatched: 4. The germline CDR1 and CDR2 sequences are SGHDT and YYEEEE. This CDR3 contains 14 residues. The CDR3 DNA sequence: TGTGCCAGCAGCTTGGTTTTGACAGGGGGCACGCAGTATTTT. Translation: CASSLVLTGGTQYF.